The T cell receptor beta chain described here comes from a study of shared clonotypes between healthy human individuals. Study-level findings and limits: Clonotype sharing across donors was expected to vary with sequencing depth.

In the CD4+ fraction, cells were divided into CD45RA+ naive and CD45RA-negative memory subsets. Assay execution took place at the deep level. How the authors handled the data: Because ImmunoSEQ provided only junction sequences with no quality scores, the filtering differed. Using immunoSEQ multiplex PCR, the repertoire was profiled, and TCRdb retains in-frame clones only, with some absent. V, J and clone size are those of that table, while D and trimming were read from the DNA. The profile covers 2 million to 2.5 million clones, with about 90% appearing a single time and 0.37% taken by the ten largest. CDR3 size: 16 residues. The V end lost 3 bases, the J end lost 2 bases, and 14 bases lay between the germline ends. Germline lookup yields CDR1 MNHEY and CDR2 SMNVEV (reference sequence). A note on this clone: Antigen specificity is unknown.

Sequencing used naive CD4+ T cells from PBMCs. Subset specified: CD45RA+ positively selected. The TCR comes from a man between 18 and 35 years old in good health. Some clones in this sample may be carry-over from other donors' samples. The V and J genes are TRBV27 and TRBJ1-5, with D tentatively TRBD1 (6 bases). DNA for the CDR3: TGTGCCAGCAGTTTTGGGGGGGGGCAGGGCAATCAGCCCCAGCATTTT. Translated: CASSFGGGQGNQPQHF.